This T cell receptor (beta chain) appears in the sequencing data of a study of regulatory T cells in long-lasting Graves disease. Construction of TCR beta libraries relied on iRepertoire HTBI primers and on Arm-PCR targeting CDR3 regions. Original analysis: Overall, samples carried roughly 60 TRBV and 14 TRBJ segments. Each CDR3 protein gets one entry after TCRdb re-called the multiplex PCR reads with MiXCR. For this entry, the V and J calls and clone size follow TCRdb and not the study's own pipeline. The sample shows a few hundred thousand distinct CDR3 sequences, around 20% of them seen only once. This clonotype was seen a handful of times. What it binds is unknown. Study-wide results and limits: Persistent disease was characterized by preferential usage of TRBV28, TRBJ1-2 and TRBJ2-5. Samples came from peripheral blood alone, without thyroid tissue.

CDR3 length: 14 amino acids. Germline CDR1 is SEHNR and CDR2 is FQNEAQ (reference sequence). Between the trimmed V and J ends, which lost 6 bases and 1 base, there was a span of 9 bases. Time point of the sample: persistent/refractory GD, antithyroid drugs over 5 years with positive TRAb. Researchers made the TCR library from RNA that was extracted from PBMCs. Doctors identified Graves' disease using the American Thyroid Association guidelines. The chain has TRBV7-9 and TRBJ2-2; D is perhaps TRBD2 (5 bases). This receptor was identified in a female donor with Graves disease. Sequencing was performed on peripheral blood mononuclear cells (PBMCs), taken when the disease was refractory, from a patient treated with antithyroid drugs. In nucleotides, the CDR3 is TGTGCCAGCAGTTTTGAGGGGAACACCGGGGAGCTGTTTTTT. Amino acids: CASSFEGNTGELFF.